This TCR beta chain emerged from a study of blood T cell repertoires in COVID-19. The CDR3 has 14 residues. In germline, CDR1 is ENHRY, CDR2 SYGVKD. V lost 3 bases, J lost 6 bases, and 14 bases lay in between. In the source study's methods: Amplifying reference gene primers gave estimates of nucleated cell counts. Libraries were prepared by immunoSEQ multiplex PCR; TCRdb keeps only in-frame clonotypes and omits some of them. The V and J calls and clone size are taken from that table; D and trimming were inferred from the DNA. Of about 210,000 clones listed, around nine tenths are singletons. This sequence joins TRBV10-3 and TRBJ1-1; D is perhaps TRBD1 (6 bases). The specimen sequenced was peripheral blood. The sequence was collected from a man in his sixties who had recovered from COVID-19. CDR3 nucleotides: TGTGCCATCAGTGAAAATACAGGGTTGGCTGAAGCTTTCTTT. Protein sequence: CAISENTGLAEAFF.